These 3 T cell receptor beta chains were sequenced from one sample in a study of T cell clonality in common variable immunodeficiency. Study observations and caveats: In common variable immunodeficiency, TCR beta chains reportedly carried fewer deletions and N-nucleotide insertions.

The antigens for these receptors are not known. Profiling relied on immunoSEQ multiplex PCR, and the TCRdb table lists in-frame clones only, not all of them. Sampling found more than 20,000 clones, none seen once. The sample taken for sequencing was peripheral blood mononuclear cells. These receptors originate from a human donor with common variable immunodeficiency.

This clone was observed many times. Sequencing ends 3 residues short of the CDR3 end; the germline J gene provides the rest. This sequence joins TRBV28 and TRBJ1-1, with 8 bases identical to TRBD1. The V and J ends lost 5 bases and 4 bases, in that order; junction bases with no gene match: 3. CDR1 and CDR2 from the germline V gene are MDHEN and SYDVKM. The CDR3 is 13 residues long. The chain's CDR3 is CASSRDRGTEAFF. The CDR3 bases that were read are TGTGCCAGCAGTAGAGACAGGGGCACTGAA.

This clone was detected ten times or more. The CDR3 extends 3 residues past the end of the read, so its final part is completed from the germline J gene. The chain is built from TRBV2 and TRBJ2-5; possibly TRBD2 for D (6 bases). The CDR3 is 16 residues long. V gave up 4 bases and J gave up 6 bases, with 21 bases separating them. Germline lookup yields CDR1 SNHLY and CDR2 FYNNEI. The sequenced CDR3 bases are TGTGCCAGCAGTGGCCCTCCTCTAGCGTACGGAAAGACC. Translating gives CASSGPPLAYGKT. The whole CDR3 protein is CASSGPPLAYGKTQYF.

The sample holds many counts of this clone. Sequencing ends 3 residues short of the CDR3 end; the germline J gene provides the rest. The rearrangement uses TRBV27 and TRBJ2-5; TRBD1 matches at 10 bases. The CDR3 covers 14 residues. The J segment lost 5 bases and the V segment lost 5 bases, leaving 5 bases of the junction unmatched. Per germline, CDR1 MNHEY and CDR2 SMNVEV (reference sequence). The sequenced CDR3 bases are TGTGCCAGCAGTCGCCCGGGACAGGGGGAGACC. Translation: CASSRPGQGET. The entire CDR3 sequence reads CASSRPGQGETQYF.